This T cell receptor (beta chain) was identified in a study of T cell responses to AZD1222 COVID-19 vaccine. Whole-study findings and limits: Of spike-specific TCRs, nearly half reportedly target regions left unmutated in variants. Donors were chiefly white British, with a greater number of females, and clonal diversity was perhaps underestimated.

As regards this clone: The antigen is unknown.

Some clones are missing from TCRdb's copy, which holds only in-frame ones; the method was immunoSEQ multiplex PCR. Seen here are over 50,000 clones, over 70% observed once, and the top ten hold about 15%. CDR3 length: 18 residues. Germline V gives CDR1 SGHVS, CDR2 FNYEAQ. With 0 bases removed from V and 7 bases from J, the gap between germline ends came to 22 bases. This chain joins TRBV7-6 and TRBJ2-1; D is tentatively TRBD1 or TRBD2 (6 bases each). The clonotype comes from an adult in good health. This sample comprised peripheral blood, obtained on day 0 of AZD1222 vaccination. Here the CDR3 reads CASSLAGGGGGELNEQFF. DNA of the CDR3: TGTGCCAGCAGCTTAGCAGGGGGAGGAGGAGGGGAGTTGAATGAGCAGTTCTTC. The whole variable domain, remainder taken from reference TRBV7-6 and TRBJ2-1, is GAGVSQSPRYKVTKRGQDVALRCDPISGHVSLYWYRQALGQGPEFLTYFNYEAQQDKSGLPNDRFSAERPEGSISTLTIQRTEQRDSAMYRCASSLAGGGGGELNEQFFGPGTRLTVL.